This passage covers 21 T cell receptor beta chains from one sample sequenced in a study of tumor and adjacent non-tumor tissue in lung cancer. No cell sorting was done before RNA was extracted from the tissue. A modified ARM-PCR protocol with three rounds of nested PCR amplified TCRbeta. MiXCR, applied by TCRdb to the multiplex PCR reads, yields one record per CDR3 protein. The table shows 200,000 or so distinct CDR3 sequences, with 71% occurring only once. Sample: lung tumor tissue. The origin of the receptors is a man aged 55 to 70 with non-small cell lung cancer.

The CDR3 protein is CGGSQPGQGAYEQYF. The CDR3 region has the DNA TGTGGCGGCAGTCAACCGGGACAGGGGGCCTACGAGCAGTACTTC. The genes are TRBV12-3 or TRBV12-4 and TRBJ2-7; 11 positions match TRBD1. The CDR3 has 15 residues.

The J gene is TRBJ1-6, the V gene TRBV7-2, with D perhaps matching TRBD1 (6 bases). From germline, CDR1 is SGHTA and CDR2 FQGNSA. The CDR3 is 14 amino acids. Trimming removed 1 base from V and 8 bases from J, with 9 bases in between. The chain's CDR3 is CASSLDRGYSPLHF. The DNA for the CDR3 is TGTGCCAGCAGCTTAGATAGGGGGTATTCACCCCTCCACTTT.

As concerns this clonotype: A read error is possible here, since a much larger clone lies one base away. The CDR3 DNA reads TGCAGTGCTAGAACCAGGACTAGCAGCGGCGAGCAGTACTTC. Encoded protein: CSARTRTSSGEQYF. The chain recombines TRBV20-1 with TRBJ2-1, with 8 bases aligning to TRBD2. The J call is in doubt because the DNA end fits TRBJ2-7 better. Germline CDR1 DFQATT, CDR2 SNEGSKA (reference sequence). This CDR3 comprises 14 residues.

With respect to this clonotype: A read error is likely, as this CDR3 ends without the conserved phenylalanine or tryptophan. CDR3 nucleotide sequence: TGCAGTGTTAGTCTCTTCCGGGACCCCCGCCACGGCTACACCTTA. Amino acid sequence: CSVSLFRDPRHGYTL. This chain links TRBV20-1 with TRBJ1-2; a weak D match, TRBD1 (5 bases). CDR3 length: 15 amino acids. V lost 7 bases, J lost 8 bases, and 26 bases lay in between. The germline V gene encodes CDR1 DFQATT and CDR2 SNEGSKA (reference sequence).

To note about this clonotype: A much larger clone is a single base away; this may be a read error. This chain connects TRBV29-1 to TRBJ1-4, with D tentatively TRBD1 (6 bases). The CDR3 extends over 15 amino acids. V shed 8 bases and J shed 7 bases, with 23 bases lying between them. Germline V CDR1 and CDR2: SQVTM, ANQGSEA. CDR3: CSFRTRQDGGEKLFF. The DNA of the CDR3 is TGCAGCTTTCGCACGAGACAGGATGGAGGTGAAAAACTGTTTTTT.

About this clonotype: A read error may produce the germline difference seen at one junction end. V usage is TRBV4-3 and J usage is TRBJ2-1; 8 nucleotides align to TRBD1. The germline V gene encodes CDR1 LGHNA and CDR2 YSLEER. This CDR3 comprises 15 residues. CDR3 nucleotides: TGCGCCAGCAACCAAGGGGAGACAGGGGAACATGAGCAGTTCTTC. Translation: CASNQGETGEHEQFF.

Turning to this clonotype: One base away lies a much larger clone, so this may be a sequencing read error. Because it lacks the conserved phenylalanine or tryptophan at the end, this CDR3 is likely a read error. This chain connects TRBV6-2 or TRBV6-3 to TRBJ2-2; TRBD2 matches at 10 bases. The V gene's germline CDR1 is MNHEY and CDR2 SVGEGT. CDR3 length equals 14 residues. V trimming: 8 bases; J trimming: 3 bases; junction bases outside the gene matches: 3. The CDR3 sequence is CASRTSGHTGELFY. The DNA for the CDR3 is TGTGCCAGCCGGACTAGCGGCCACACCGGGGAGCTGTTTTAT.

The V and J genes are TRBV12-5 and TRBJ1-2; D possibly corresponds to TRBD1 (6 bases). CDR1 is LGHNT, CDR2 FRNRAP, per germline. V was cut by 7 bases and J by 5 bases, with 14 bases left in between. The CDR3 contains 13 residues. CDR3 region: CASDGQQKYGYTF. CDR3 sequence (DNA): TGTGCTAGTGACGGACAGCAGAAGTATGGCTACACCTTC.

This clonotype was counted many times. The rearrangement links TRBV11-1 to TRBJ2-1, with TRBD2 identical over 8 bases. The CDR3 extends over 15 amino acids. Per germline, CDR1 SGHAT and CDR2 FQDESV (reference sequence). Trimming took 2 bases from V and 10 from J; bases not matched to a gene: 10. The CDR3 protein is CASSLRGLAVGEQFF. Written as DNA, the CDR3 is TGTGCCAGCAGCTTAAGAGGACTAGCTGTAGGAGAGCAGTTCTTC. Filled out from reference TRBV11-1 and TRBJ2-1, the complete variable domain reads EAEVAQSPRYKITEKSQAVAFWCDPISGHATLYWYRQILGQGPELLVQFQDESVVDDSQLPKDRFSAERLKGVDSTLKIQPAELGDSAMYLCASSLRGLAVGEQFFGPGTRLTVL.

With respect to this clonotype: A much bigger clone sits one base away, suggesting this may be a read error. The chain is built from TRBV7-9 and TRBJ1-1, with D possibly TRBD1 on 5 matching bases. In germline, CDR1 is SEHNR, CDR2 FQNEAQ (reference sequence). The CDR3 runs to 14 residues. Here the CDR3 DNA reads TGTGCCAACAGCCCGGGGACCACGAACACTGAAGCTTTCTTT. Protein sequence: CANSPGTTNTEAFF.

In DNA form, the CDR3 reads TGTGCCAGCAACCGAGGGGGTAGGGGTCCCACAGATACGCAGTATTTT. It translates to CASNRGGRGPTDTQYF. The chain carries TRBV11-3 and TRBJ2-3, with D tentatively TRBD1 (6 bases). V was pared by 7 bases and J by 2 bases, with 19 bases between. Per the germline V gene, CDR1 is SGHNT and CDR2 is YENEEA. The CDR3 extends over 16 amino acids. The full variable domain, rest sourced from reference TRBV11-3 and TRBJ2-3, is EAGVVQSPRYKIIEKKQPVAFWCNPISGHNTLYWYLQNLGQGPELLIRYENEEAVDDSQLPKDRFSAERLKGVDSTLKIQPAELGDSAVYLCASNRGGRGPTDTQYFGPGTRLTVL.

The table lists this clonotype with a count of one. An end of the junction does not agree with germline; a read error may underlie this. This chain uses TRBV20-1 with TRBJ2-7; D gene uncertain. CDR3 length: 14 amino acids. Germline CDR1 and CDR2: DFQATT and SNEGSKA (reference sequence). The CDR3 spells CSARGPRMNYKQYF. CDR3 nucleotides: TGCAGTGCTAGAGGTCCTCGCATGAACTACAAGCAGTATTTC.

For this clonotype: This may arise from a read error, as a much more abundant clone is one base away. CDR3 region: CSAEGLARVKTQYF. The CDR3 nucleotides are TGCAGTGCAGAGGGACTAGCGAGGGTGAAGACCCAGTACTTC. The chain combines TRBV20-1 with TRBJ2-5; 10 bases match TRBD2. In germline, CDR1 is DFQATT, CDR2 SNEGSKA (reference sequence). The V and J ends lost 6 bases and 6 bases, in that order; junction bases with no gene match: 10. This CDR3 is 14 amino acids long.

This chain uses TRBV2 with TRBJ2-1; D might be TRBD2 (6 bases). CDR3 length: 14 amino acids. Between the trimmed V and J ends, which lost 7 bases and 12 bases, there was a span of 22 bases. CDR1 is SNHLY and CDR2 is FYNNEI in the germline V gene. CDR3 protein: CASNVGTSRFVQFF. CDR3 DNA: TGTGCCAGCAATGTCGGGACTTCCCGATTTGTGCAGTTCTTC.

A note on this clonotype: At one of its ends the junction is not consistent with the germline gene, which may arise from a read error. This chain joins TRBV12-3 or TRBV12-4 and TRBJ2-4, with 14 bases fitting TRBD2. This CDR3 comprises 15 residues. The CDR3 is CVSRGTSGGRDIQYF. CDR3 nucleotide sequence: TGTGTCAGCAGGGGGACTAGCGGGGGAAGAGACATTCAGTACTTC.

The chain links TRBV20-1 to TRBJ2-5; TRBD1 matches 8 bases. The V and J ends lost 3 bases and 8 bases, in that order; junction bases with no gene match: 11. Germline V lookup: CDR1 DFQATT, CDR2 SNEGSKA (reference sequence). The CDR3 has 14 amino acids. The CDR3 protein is CSARPGGLGDTQYF. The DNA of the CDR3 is TGCAGTGCTAGGCCAGGGGGCTTAGGAGATACCCAGTACTTC.

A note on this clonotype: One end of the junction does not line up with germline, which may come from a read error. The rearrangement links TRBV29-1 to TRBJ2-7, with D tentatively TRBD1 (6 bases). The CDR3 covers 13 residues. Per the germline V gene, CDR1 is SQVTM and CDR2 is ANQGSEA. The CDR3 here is CSVQVMGAYGQYF. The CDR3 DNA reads TGCAGCGTACAGGTCATGGGGGCCTACGGGCAGTACTTC.

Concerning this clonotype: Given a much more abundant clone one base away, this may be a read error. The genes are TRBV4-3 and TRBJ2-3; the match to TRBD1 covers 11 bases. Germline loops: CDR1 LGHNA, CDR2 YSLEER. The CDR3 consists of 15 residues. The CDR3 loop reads CASSRGQGATDTLYF. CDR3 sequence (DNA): TGCGCCAGCAGCCGAGGACAGGGGGCGACTGATACGCTGTATTTT.

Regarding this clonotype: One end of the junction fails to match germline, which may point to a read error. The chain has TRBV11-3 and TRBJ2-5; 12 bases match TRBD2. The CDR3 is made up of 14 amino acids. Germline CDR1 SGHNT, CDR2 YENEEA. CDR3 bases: TGTGCCAGTAGTCCTAGCGGGAGGGAAGAGTCCCAGTACTTC. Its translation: CASSPSGREESQYF.

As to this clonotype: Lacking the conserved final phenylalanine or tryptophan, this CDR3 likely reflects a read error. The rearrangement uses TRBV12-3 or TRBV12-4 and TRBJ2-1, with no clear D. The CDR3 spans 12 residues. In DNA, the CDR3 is TGTGTCATCAGTAACGCGGCCAATGAGCAGTTCTTA. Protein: CVISNAANEQFL.

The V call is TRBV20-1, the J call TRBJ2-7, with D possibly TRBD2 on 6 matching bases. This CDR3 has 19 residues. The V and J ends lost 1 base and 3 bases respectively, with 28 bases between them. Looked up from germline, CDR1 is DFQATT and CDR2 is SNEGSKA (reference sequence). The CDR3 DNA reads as TGCAGTGCTAGAGCGCGGGGAATTACGGCACTTTCAAATATCTACGAGCAGTACTTC. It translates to CSARARGITALSNIYEQYF.